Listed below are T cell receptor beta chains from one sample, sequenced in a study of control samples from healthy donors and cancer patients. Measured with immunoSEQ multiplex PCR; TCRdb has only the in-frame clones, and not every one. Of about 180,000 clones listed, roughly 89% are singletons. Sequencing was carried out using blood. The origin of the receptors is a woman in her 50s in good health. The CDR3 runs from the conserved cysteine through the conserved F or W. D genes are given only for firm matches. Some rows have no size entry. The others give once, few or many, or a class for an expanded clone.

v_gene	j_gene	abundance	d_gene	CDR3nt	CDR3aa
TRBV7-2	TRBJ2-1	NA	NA	TGTGCCAGCAGCTCCTGGGGGACCCCCAGCTCCTACAATGAGCAGTTCTTC	CASSSWGTPSSYNEQFF
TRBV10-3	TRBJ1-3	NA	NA	TGTGCCATCAGTGAGGGGACGGCTTCTGGAAACACCATATATTTT	CAISEGTASGNTIYF
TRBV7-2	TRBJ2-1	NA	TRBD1	TGTGCCAGCAGCTACAAGTTTACCGGGACAGGGTACCGGAATGAGCAGTTCTTC	CASSYKFTGTGYRNEQFF
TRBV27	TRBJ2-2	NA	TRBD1	TGTGCCAGCAGTTTTCAACGGCCGACAGGGGATGGAAACACCGGGGAGCTGTTTTTT	CASSFQRPTGDGNTGELFF
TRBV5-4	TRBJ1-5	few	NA	TGTGCCAGCAGCTCAGGGGATCAGCCCCAGCATTTT	CASSSGDQPQHF
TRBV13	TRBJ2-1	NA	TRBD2	TGTGCCAGCAGGCGACTAGCGGGGCCGTCTGGTGAGCAGTTCTTC	CASRRLAGPSGEQFF
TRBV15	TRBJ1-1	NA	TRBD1	TGTGCCACCAGCAGAGATGACAGGGGCACTGAAGCTTTCTTT	CATSRDDRGTEAFF
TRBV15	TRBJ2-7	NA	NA	TGTGCCACCAGCAGGGACCTCGGGGCACAAACCTACGAGCAGTACTTC	CATSRDLGAQTYEQYF
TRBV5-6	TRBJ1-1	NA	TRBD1	TGTGCCAGCAGCTTGCCGGGACAGGGGACGAGGACTGAAGCTTTCTTT	CASSLPGQGTRTEAFF
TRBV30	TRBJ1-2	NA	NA	TGTGCCTGGAGTGTACTTCAAGCAGGGAGGCGCTATGGCTACACCTTC	CAWSVLQAGRRYGYTF
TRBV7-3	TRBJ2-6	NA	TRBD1	TGTGCCAGCAGCTTAAAGGGGGCCGGGGCCAACGTCCTGACTTTC	CASSLKGAGANVLTF
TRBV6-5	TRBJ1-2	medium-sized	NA	TGTGCCAGCAGTTTACAGGGAACTCCTAACTATGGCTACACCTTC	CASSLQGTPNYGYTF
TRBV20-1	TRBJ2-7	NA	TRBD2	TGCAGTGTAGCGGGGGGGCGTGAGCAGTACTTC	CSVAGGREQYF
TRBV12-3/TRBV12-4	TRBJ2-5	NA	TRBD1	TGTGCCAGCAGCAAGACAGGGGTGGAGACCCAGTACTTC	CASSKTGVETQYF
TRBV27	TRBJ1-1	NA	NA	TGTGCCACCAAATCCGGGACCCATCTGAACACTGAAGCTTTCTTT	CATKSGTHLNTEAFF
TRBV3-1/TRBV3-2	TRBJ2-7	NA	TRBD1	TGTGCCAGCAGCCGCGGGACAGGTGACTACGAGCAGTACTTC	CASSRGTGDYEQYF
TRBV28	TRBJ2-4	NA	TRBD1	TGTGCCAGCGAGGGACAGATAGCCAAAAACATTCAGTACTTC	CASEGQIAKNIQYF
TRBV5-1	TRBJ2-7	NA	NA	TGCGCCAGCAGCTCCGGGACAGCGGGTTTCGAGCAGTACTTC	CASSSGTAGFEQYF
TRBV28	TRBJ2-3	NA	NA	TGTGCCAGCAGTTGGCTGACCAGCACAGATACGCAGTATTTT	CASSWLTSTDTQYF
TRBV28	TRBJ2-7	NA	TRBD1	TGTGCCAGCACCCCTAACCGGGACAGGGGCTACGAGCAGTACTTC	CASTPNRDRGYEQYF
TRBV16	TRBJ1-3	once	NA	TGTGCCAGCAGCCAATTGGGGCAGAGCACTGGAAACACCATATATTTT	CASSQLGQSTGNTIYF
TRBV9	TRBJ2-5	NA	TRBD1	TGTGCCAGCAGCGGAGGGGGCGAGACCCAGTACTTC	CASSGGGETQYF
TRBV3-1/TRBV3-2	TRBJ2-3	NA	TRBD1	TGTGCCAGCAGCCCCGGGACAGGGGGTCGGGATACGCAGTATTTT	CASSPGTGGRDTQYF
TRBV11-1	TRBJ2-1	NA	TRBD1	TGTGCCAGCAGCACAGGGGCCTCCAATGAGCAGTTCTTC	CASSTGASNEQFF
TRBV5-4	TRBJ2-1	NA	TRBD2	TGTGCCAGCAGCCCCGGGGGGGCTGCCGGGAATGAGCAGTTCTTC	CASSPGGAAGNEQFF
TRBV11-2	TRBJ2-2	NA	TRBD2	TGTGCCAGCAGCGGGGGGGTCGGGGAGCTGTTTTTT	CASSGGVGELFF
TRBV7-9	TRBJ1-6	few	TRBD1	TGTGCCAGCAGTCAAAGTACCGGGACAGGTCCCCTCCACTTT	CASSQSTGTGPLHF
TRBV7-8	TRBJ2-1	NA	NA	TGTGCCAGCGGGGCAGGGAGCTTCTCCTACAATGAGCAGTTCTTC	CASGAGSFSYNEQFF
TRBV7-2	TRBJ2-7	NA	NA	TGTGCCAGCAGCTCAAGGAGCTCCTACGAGCAGTACTTC	CASSSRSSYEQYF
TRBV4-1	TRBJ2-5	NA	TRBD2	TGCGCCAGCAGCCAAGGTGGCGGGAGCGGTCGGGAGACCCAGTACTTC	CASSQGGGSGRETQYF
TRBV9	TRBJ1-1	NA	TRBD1	TGTGCCAGCAGCGTAGGGTTAGGCAGGGGGCTTATGAACACTGAAGCTTTCTTT	CASSVGLGRGLMNTEAFF
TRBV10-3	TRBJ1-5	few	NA	TGTGCCATCAGTGAGATGGGGGACTCGGATCAGCCCCAGCATTTT	CAISEMGDSDQPQHF
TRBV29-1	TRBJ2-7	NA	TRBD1	TGCAGCGTGGGGACAGGGGGTATCAACGAGCAGTACTTC	CSVGTGGINEQYF
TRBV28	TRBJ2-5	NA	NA	TGTGCCAGCAGTCCCGACAAAAGACGGAGAGAGACCCAGTACTTC	CASSPDKRRRETQYF
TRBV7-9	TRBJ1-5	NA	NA	TGTGCCAGCAGCTTATTCGGGGTCGAGGATCAGCCCCAGCATTTT	CASSLFGVEDQPQHF
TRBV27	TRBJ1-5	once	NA	TGTGCCAGCACCCGTGTGGGGGGCGATCAGCCCCAGCATTTT	CASTRVGGDQPQHF
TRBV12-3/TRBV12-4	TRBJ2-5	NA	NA	TGTGCCAGCAGTCCTCCGGGTGGGCAGACCCAGTACTTC	CASSPPGGQTQYF
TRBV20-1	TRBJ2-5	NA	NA	TGCAGTGCTGGCGAGTTGGCCCAGTACTTC	CSAGELAQYF
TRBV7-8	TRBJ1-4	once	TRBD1	TGTGCCAGCAGCCGGGGACAGGGGAACGAAAAACTGTTTTTT	CASSRGQGNEKLFF
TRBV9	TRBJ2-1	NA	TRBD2	TGTGCCAGCAGCGTAGTTAGCGGGGGGCCCTACAATGAGCAGTTCTTC	CASSVVSGGPYNEQFF
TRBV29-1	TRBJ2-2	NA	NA	TGCAGCGTCCACGAGGGGGGACAGAACACCGGGGAGCTGTTTTTT	CSVHEGGQNTGELFF
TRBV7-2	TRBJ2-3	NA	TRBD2	TGTGCCAGCAGCCTCCGACTAGCGGGGACAGATACGCAGTATTTT	CASSLRLAGTDTQYF
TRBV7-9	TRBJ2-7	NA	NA	TGTGCCAGCAACAAAGAAAGGGGGAGGGGACCTACCTACGAGCAGTACTTC	CASNKERGRGPTYEQYF
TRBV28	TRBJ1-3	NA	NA	TGTGCCAGCAGCTACATTGACGCTCTCTCTGGAAACACCATATATTTT	CASSYIDALSGNTIYF
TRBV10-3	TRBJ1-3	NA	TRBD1	TGTGCCACGACGGACAGGGAGGGAAACACCATATATTTT	CATTDREGNTIYF
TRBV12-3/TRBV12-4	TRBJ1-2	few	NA	TGTGCCAGCAGTTTAACAGGATGGGGCTACACCTTC	CASSLTGWGYTF
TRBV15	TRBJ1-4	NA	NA	TGTGCCACCAGCATGCTGCCGAGGATAGAAAAACTGTTTTTT	CATSMLPRIEKLFF
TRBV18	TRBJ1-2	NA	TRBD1	TGTGCCAGCTCCTTGACAGGGGGTAACTATGGCTACACCTTC	CASSLTGGNYGYTF
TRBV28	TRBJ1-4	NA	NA	TGTGCCAGCAGGCCTTTAAGGGGTAATGAAAAACTGTTTTTT	CASRPLRGNEKLFF
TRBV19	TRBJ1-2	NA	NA	TGTGCCAGTAGTAGGCCCCAACAGGGCGGCGGCTACACCTTC	CASSRPQQGGGYTF
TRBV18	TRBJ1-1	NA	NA	TGTGCCAGCTCATATGACAAGAACACTGAAGCTTTCTTT	CASSYDKNTEAFF
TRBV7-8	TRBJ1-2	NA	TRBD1	TGTGCCAGCACCACAACGACAGGGAACTATGGCTACACCTTC	CASTTTTGNYGYTF
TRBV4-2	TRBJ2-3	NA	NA	TGTGCCAGCAGCCAAGAGGTCAGGGGCGGCACAGATACGCAGTATTTT	CASSQEVRGGTDTQYF